This T cell receptor beta chain was profiled in a study of T cell responses to AZD1222 COVID-19 vaccine. TCRdb's copy holds only in-frame clones and misses some; the assay was immunoSEQ multiplex PCR. The top ten clones hold nearly 4.5% of a sample with 120,000 or so clones, roughly 86% of them seen once. Here the sequenced sample was peripheral blood, taken on day 0 of AZD1222 vaccination. This sequence originates from an adult in good health.

The chain's CDR3 is CASVSPREWVSSYEQYF. CDR3 coding DNA: TGTGCCAGCGTAAGCCCCCGAGAATGGGTCAGCTCCTACGAGCAGTACTTC. This sequence joins TRBV28 and TRBJ2-7; D unresolved. Trimming took 8 bases from V and 0 from J, leaving 23 bases between them. The CDR3 contains 17 residues. Germline lookup yields CDR1 MDHEN and CDR2 SYDVKM.